This T cell receptor beta chain was found in a study of cytomegalovirus exposure and HLA in healthy donors. Points from the study as a whole: Immune exposure data for these donors was limited to CMV serostatus. The likely origin of a cluster of highly shared sequence variants was a sequencing artifact.

Both 60 Vbeta primers and 13 Jbeta primers went into the PCR. The data were produced by immunoSEQ multiplex PCR, yet TCRdb's version contains in-frame clones alone and is incomplete. Of fewer than 250,000 clones in the sample, around 75% were seen once. All the people who gave samples were healthy bone marrow donors. About this clone: The target antigen is unknown.

This clonotype originated in a woman aged 25 to 39 in good health and CMV-seropositive. Sequencing used PBMCs.

The CDR3 bases are TGTGCCAGCAGCTTGTCCGGGACAGGGGACGAGCAGTACTTC. Translated, it gives CASSLSGTGDEQYF. The J gene is TRBJ2-7, the V gene TRBV5-4, with 10 bases aligning to TRBD1. Trimming removed 1 base from V and 5 bases from J; junction bases left unmatched: 3. Germline values: CDR1 SGHNT, CDR2 YYREEE (reference sequence). The CDR3 has 14 amino acids.